This T cell receptor (beta chain) was identified during a study of blood T cells in healthy people across ages (dated by TCRdb to between 2014 and 2017). For the wider study: Template switching captured roughly one uniquely barcoded TCR beta cDNA molecule per two T cells in model experiments. To track age-related changes in TCR beta repertoire diversity, the study relied on deep sequencing normalized with unique cDNA molecular identifiers. The donors were split into four age groups: young (average about 15 years), middle-aged (roughly 39), aged (over 55) and long-lived (roughly 86). To avoid experimental bias, donors of different ages were distributed randomly across sequencing lanes. The study analyzed two additional independent replicas of 1 million unique cDNA reads from the same blood draw for two donors, one aged 18 to 30 and one aged 80 or older.

Trimming at the junction amounts to 7 bases on V and 12 bases on J, and the germline ends lie 22 bases apart. The CDR3 sequence holds 14 residues, the cysteine and phenylalanine included. Solely the CDR3 DNA is kept, with 42 bases framed from the first base. For CDR1 and CDR2, the germline V gene (reference sequence) lists LNHDA and SQIVND. The investigation overall reported the following: Because the CMV infection status of the donors was unknown, age-related changes in expanded clonotypes may potentially have been confounded. There was a strong correlation between observed TCR beta diversity and the percentage of naive T cells measured by flow cytometry. Compared with the aged group, the long-lived group had more naive CD4+ T cells, fewer expanded clones and increased TCR diversity, a pattern suggesting age selection. As age increased, observed TCR beta diversity per million T cells dropped in a roughly linear way, and a significant reduction was already evident by age about 40. Total diversity estimates from one million sequenced T cells were considered lower bounds and underestimates. Bulk unsorted PBMC profiling prevented conclusive comparison of naive and antigen-experienced compartments.

Comments on this clonotype: Its antigen is not yet known. Base qualities are not at hand, and no much larger clone is one base apart.

Donors were under 40 systemically healthy Caucasian individuals from Russia aged roughly 6 to 95 years. Ten milliliters of peripheral blood were drawn from each donor into EDTA-treated Vacutainer tubes. Ficoll-Paque density-gradient centrifugation was used to isolate PBMCs, with at least 7 million per sample. Total RNA, at least 5.5 micrograms per sample, was extracted from PBMCs with Trizol reagent. Naive CD45RAhigh/CD27high T cell percentages were measured by flow cytometry on a PBMC aliquot from every donor. Libraries were prepared through 5' RACE. This sample was sequenced with an Illumina HiSeq 2500. The second PCR ran for roughly 6 to 11 cycles and used a J-beta primer mix along with a sample-barcoded 5' primer. Each TCR beta cDNA molecule received a unique molecular identifier from a template-switch 5' adaptor carrying 12 random nucleotides. Each sample yielded at least 2.5 million CDR3-containing paired-end reads. First-strand cDNA synthesis was performed from all RNA using the Mint cDNA synthesis kit, with priming by a TRBC-specific oligonucleotide. Following uracil-DNA glycosylase treatment, a first 18-cycle PCR with universal primers M1SS and BC2_uni_R was performed on all cDNA. From the authors' description of their analysis: For normalization, 1 million high-quality reads were randomly selected from each sample, with every read carrying a distinct molecular identifier. Instead of being binned into consensus sequences, reads with shared molecular identifiers were discarded. MiTCR, run with a Q25 quality threshold and the strictest error-elimination algorithm, handled CDR3 identification, clonotype clustering and error correction. Lower-bound total TCR beta diversity was estimated with a nonparametric unseen species model using Euler transformation. TCRdb passed the public sequencing reads through fastp at Q25 and MiXCR, retaining productive beta sequences. Merged by CDR3 protein, the rows form single entries marked with the most common genes and DNA. These V and J calls are TCRdb output, not the study's own analysis. In this sample the table shows 910,000 or so distinct CDR3 sequences, roughly half of which occur a single time. The top ten constitute about 21% of the sample.

Sequences were obtained from blood. This TCR derives from a woman aged 60-75 years in good health. Recombination linked TRBV19 to TRBJ2-1, with TRBD2 tentatively as D gene (5 bases match). The DNA reads TGTGCCAGTAATCCTTCACTCTGGAGGTTACCGCAGTTCTTC. Its protein product is CASNPSLWRLPQFF. Full variable domain (CDR3 extended with the reference TRBV19 and TRBJ2-1 proteins): DGGITQSPKYLFRKEGQNVTLSCEQNLNHDAMYWYRQDPGQGLRLIYYSQIVNDFQKGDIAEGYSVSREKKESFPLTVTSAQKNPTAFYLCASNPSLWRLPQFFGPGTRLTVL.